Sequencing of this T cell receptor beta chain was carried out in a study of cytomegalovirus exposure and HLA in healthy donors. Across the study: An earlier analysis found under 130 million unique TCR beta sequences from 150 million to 200 million T cells. General study results and limits: Relative to the approximately 670-donor mean, N-insertions were reportedly fewer in an Asian-associated ancestry cluster in a later analysis. More clonal expansion characterized HLA-associated TCR beta chains than equally common others in a later analysis.

The CDR3 spans 16 residues. Per the germline V gene, CDR1 is MNHNY and CDR2 is SVGAGI (reference sequence). V was trimmed by 10 bases and J by 0 bases, leaving 19 bases between them. PCR used 60 Vbeta primers and 13 Jbeta primers. Repertoires were generated with immunoSEQ multiplex PCR, while TCRdb's copy carries only in-frame clones and drops some. The sample carries just over 150,000 clones, 60% to 80% recorded once. On this clone: Its antigen remains unidentified.

The TCR sequence derives from a woman between 45 and 65 years old in good health and CMV-seropositive. This chain links TRBV6-6 with TRBJ1-5; the D gene is possibly TRBD1 (5 bases). The sequenced sample was PBMCs. The CDR3 here is CATSLSGGYSNQPQHF. The CDR3 DNA reads as TGTGCCACCTCCTTATCCGGGGGATATAGCAATCAGCCCCAGCATTTT.